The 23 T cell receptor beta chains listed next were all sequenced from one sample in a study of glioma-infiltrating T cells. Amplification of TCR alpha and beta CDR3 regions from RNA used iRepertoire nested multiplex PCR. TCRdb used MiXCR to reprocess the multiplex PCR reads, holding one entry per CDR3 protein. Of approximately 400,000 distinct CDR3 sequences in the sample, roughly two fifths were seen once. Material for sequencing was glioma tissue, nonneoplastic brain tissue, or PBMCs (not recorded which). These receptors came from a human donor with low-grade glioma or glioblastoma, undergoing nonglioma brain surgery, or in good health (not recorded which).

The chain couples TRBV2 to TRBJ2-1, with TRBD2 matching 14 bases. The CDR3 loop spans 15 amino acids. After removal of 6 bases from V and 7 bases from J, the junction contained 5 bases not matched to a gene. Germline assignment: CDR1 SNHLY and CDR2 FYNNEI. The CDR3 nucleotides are TGTGCCAGCAGATCCGGGACTAGCGGGAGTAATGAGCAGTTCTTC. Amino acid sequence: CASRSGTSGSNEQFF.

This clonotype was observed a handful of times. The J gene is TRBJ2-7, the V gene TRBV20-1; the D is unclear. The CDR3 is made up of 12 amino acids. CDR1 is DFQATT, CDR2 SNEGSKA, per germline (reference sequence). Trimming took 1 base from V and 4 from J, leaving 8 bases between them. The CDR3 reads CSARGVVYEQYF. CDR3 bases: TGCAGTGCTAGAGGGGTGGTGTACGAGCAGTACTTC.

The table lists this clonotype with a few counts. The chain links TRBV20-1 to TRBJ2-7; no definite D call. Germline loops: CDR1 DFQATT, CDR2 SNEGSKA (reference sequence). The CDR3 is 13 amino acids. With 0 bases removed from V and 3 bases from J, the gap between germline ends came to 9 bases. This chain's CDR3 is CSARDHRNYEQYF. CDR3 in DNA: TGCAGTGCTAGAGATCATCGGAACTACGAGCAGTACTTC.

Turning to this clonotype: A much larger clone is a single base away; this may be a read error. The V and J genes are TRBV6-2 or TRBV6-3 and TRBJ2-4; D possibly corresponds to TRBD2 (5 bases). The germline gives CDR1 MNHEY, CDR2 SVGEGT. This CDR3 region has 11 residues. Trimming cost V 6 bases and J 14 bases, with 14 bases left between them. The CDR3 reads CASSPLGQKYF. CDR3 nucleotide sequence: TGTGCCAGCAGCCCACTAGGGCAGAAGTACTTC.

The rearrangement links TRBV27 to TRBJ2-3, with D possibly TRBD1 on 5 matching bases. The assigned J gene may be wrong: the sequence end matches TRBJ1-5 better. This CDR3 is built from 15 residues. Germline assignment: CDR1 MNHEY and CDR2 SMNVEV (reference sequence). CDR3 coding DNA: TGTGCCAGCAGATCGAGGGACTATGACCCAGATACGCAGCATTTT. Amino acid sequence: CASRSRDYDPDTQHF.

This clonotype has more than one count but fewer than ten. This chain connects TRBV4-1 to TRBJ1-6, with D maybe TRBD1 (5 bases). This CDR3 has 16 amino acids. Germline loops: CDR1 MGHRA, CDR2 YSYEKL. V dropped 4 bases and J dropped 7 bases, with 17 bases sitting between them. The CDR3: CASSLVMTDLNSPLHF. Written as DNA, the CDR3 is TGCGCCAGCAGCCTTGTAATGACAGACCTAAATTCACCCCTCCACTTT.

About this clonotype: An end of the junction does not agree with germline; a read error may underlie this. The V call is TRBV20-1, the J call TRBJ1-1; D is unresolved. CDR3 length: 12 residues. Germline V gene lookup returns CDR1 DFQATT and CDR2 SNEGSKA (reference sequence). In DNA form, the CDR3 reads TGCAGTGCTAGGAGACCTCACACTGAAGCTCTCTTT. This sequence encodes CSARRPHTEALF.

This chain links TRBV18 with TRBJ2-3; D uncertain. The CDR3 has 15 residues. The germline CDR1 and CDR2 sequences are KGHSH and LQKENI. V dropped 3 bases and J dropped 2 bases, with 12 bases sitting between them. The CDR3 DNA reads TGTGCCAGCTCACCCGAGAACCAGATCACAGATACGCAGTATTTT. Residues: CASSPENQITDTQYF.

CDR3 loop: CASSQEGGTGSYEQYF. The CDR3 DNA reads TGTGCCAGCAGCCAAGAAGGGGGGACAGGCTCCTACGAGCAGTACTTC. The genes are TRBV4-2 and TRBJ2-7, with 8 bases identical to TRBD1. The CDR3 is made up of 16 amino acids. V gave up 0 bases and J gave up 0 bases; unmatched junction bases: 4. Germline loops: CDR1 LGHNA, CDR2 YNFKEQ.

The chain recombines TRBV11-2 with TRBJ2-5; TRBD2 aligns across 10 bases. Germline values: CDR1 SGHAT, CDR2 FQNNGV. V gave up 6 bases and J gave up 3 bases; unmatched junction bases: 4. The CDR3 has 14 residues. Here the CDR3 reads CASRAGTSEETQYF. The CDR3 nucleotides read TGTGCCAGCAGGGCCGGGACTAGCGAAGAGACCCAGTACTTC.

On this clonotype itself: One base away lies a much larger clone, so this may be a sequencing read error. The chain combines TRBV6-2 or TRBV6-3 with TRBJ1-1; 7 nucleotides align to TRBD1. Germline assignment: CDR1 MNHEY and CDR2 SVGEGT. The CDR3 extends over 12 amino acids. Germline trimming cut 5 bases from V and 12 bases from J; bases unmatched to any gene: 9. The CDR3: CASSNYRGSSFF. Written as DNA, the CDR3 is TGTGCCAGCAGTAACTACAGGGGTTCGTCTTTCTTT.

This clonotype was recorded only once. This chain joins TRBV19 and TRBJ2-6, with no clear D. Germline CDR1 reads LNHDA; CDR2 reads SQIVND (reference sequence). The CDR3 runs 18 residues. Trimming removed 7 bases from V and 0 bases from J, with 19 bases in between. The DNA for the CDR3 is TGTGCCAGTACCCAGTACCCCCCGCTTGCCTCTGGGGCCAACGTCCTGACTTTC. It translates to CASTQYPPLASGANVLTF.

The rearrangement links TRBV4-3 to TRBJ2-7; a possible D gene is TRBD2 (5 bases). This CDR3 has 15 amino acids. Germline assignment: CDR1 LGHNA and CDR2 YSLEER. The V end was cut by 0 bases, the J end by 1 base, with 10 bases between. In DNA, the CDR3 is TGCGCCAGCAGCCAAGATACTAGGGCATCCTACGAGCAGTACTTC. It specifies CASSQDTRASYEQYF.

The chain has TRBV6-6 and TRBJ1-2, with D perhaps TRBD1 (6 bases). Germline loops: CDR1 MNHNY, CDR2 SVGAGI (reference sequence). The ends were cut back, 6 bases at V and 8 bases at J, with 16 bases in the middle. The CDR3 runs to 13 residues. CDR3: CASSPLTGRGYTF. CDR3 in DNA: TGTGCCAGCAGCCCATTGACAGGCCGGGGCTACACCTTC.

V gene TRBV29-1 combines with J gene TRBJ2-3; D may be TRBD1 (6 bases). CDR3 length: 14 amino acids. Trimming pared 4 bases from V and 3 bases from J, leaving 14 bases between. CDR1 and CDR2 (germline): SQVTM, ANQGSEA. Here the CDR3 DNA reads TGCAGCGTTGTTCAGGGGCAACATACAGATACGCAGTATTTT. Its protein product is CSVVQGQHTDTQYF.

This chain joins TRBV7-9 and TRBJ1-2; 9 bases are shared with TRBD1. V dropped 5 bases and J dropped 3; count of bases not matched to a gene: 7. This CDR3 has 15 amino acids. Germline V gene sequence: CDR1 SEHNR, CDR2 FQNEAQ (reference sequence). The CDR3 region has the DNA TGTGCCAGCAGCGAGGACAGGGGATTTCACTATGGCTACACCTTC. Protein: CASSEDRGFHYGYTF.

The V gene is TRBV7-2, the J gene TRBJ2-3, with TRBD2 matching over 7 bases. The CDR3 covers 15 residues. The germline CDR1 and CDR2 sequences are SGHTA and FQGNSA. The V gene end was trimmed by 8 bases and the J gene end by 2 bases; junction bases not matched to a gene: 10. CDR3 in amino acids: CASEPRLADTDTQYF. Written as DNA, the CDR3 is TGTGCCAGCGAACCCCGACTAGCCGACACAGATACGCAGTATTTT.

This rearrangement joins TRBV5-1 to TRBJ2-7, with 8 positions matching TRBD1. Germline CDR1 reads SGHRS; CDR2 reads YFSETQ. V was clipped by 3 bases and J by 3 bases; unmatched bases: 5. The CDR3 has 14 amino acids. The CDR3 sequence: CASSSETGVYEQYF. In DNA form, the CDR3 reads TGCGCCAGCAGCTCTGAGACAGGGGTCTACGAGCAGTACTTC. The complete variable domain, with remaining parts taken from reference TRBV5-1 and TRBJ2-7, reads KAGVTQTPRYLIKTRGQQVTLSCSPISGHRSVSWYQQTPGQGLQFLFEYFSETQRNKGNFPGRFSGRQFSNSRSEMNVSTLELGDSALYLCASSSETGVYEQYFGPGTRLTVT.

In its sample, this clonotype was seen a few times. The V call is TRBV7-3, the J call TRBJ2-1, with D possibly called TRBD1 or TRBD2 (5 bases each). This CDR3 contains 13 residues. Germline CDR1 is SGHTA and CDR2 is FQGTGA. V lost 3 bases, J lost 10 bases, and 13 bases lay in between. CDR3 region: CASSFRGDGEQFF. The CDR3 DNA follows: TGTGCCAGCAGCTTCCGAGGGGACGGGGAGCAGTTCTTC.

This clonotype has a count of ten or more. CDR3 DNA sequence: TGTGCCAGCAGTTTACTTGTGCGGGGCACTGAAGCTTTCTTT. Protein: CASSLLVRGTEAFF. The chain links TRBV6-2 or TRBV6-3 to TRBJ1-1; no reliable D call. Trimming took 4 bases from V and 4 from J, leaving 13 bases between them. This CDR3 comprises 14 residues. Germline V lookup: CDR1 MNHEY, CDR2 SVGEGT.

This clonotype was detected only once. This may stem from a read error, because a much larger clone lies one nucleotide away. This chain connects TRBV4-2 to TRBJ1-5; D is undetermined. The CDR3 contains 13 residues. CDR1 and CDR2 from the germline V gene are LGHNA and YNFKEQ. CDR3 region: CASSSNSDQPQHF. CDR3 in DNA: TGTGCCAGCAGCTCGAATAGCGATCAGCCCCAGCATTTT.

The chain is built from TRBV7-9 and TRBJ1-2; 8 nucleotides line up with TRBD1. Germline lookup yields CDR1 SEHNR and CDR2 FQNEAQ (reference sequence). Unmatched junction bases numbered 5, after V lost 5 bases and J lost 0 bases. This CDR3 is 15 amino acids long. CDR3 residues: CASSQTGGANYGYTF. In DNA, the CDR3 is TGTGCCAGCAGCCAAACAGGGGGGGCTAACTATGGCTACACCTTC.

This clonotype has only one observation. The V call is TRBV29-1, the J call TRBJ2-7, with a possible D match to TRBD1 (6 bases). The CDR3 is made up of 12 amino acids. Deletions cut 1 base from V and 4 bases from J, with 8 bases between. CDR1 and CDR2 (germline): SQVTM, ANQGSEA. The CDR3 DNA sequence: TGCAGCGTTGAAGTACAGGGTTACGAGCAGTACTTC. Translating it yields CSVEVQGYEQYF.